Described below is a single T cell receptor (beta chain) sequence and its context. Its recognized antigen is unknown. With a much larger clone just one base away, this may be a read error. This entry belongs to a study of kidney transplant recipient with SARS-CoV-2 infection (dated by TCRdb to the early 2020s). TCRdb lists the instrument as Illumina MiSeq. Profiling of the peripheral T cell repertoire targeted human TCRbeta genes. For the original study's pipeline: Differential clonotype abundance was tested with beta-binomial modelling to account for variability over time. Expanded clonotypes were screened against the ImmuneCODE reference database of SARS-CoV-2-associated TCRs and were mapped to viral genome regions. Additional repertoire analyses examined TRBV gene usage, CDR3 length, CDR3 amino acid overlap between time points, distributions of clonotype abundance, and Jaccard similarity. The raw public data were reprocessed by TCRdb itself: fastp quality trimming at Q25, MiXCR clonotype calling, in-frame beta chains only. One record per CDR3 amino acid sequence lists the most common genes and DNA. These V and J calls rely on TCRdb rather than the paper's analysis. Across this sample there are fewer than 250,000 distinct CDR3 sequences, with 29% seen only once. The top ten hold more than 6.5% of the sample.

This sample's time point label indicates: pre-pandemic baseline sample and day 111 after first positive SARS-CoV-2 test. This specimen consisted of a blood sample, obtained at baseline and on approximately day 120 from a kidney transplant recipient. The origin of this receptor is a young adult male patient who had COVID-19 and was a kidney transplant recipient. Donor T cells from the graft may be present among the T cells after a transplant.

CDR3 protein: CASNLGDKNTEAFF. The DNA is as follows: TGTGCCAGCAACTTAGGGGACAAGAACACTGAAGCTTTCTTT. The sequence joins TRBV7-3 to TRBJ1-1; a tentative D match to TRBD1 spans 6 bases. CDR1 and CDR2 (SGHTA, FQGTGA) derive from the germline V gene. Its CDR3 holds 14 amino acids, cysteine through phenylalanine. The sequence is cut down to CDR3 DNA, 42 bases in frame from base 1. Outside the CDR3, residues come from the reference TRBV7-3 and TRBJ1-1 proteins, so the full variable domain is: GAGVSQTPSNKVTEKGKYVELRCDPISGHTALYWYRQSLGQGPEFLIYFQGTGAADDSGLPNDRFFAVRPEGSVSTLKIQRTERGDSAVYLCASNLGDKNTEAFFGQGTRLTVV.